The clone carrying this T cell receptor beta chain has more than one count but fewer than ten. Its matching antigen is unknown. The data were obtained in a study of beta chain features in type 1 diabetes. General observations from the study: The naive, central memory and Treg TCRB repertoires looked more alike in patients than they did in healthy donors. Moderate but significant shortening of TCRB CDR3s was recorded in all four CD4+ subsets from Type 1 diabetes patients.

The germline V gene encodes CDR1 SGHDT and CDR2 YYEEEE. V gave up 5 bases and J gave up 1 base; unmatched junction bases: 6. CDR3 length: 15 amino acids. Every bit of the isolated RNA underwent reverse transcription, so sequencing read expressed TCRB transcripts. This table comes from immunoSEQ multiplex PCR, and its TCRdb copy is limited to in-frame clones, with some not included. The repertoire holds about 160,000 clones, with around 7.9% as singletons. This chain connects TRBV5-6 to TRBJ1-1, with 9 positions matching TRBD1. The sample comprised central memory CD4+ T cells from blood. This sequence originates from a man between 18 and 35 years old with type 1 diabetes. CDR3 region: CASRPQGAGNTEAFF. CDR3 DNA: TGTGCCAGCAGGCCACAGGGGGCCGGGAACACTGAAGCTTTCTTT. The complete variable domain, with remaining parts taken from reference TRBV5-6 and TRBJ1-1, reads DAGVTQSPTHLIKTRGQQVTLRCSPKSGHDTVSWYQQALGQGPQFIFQYYEEEERQRGNFPDRFSGHQFPNYSSELNVNALLLGDSALYLCASRPQGAGNTEAFFGQGTRLTVV.